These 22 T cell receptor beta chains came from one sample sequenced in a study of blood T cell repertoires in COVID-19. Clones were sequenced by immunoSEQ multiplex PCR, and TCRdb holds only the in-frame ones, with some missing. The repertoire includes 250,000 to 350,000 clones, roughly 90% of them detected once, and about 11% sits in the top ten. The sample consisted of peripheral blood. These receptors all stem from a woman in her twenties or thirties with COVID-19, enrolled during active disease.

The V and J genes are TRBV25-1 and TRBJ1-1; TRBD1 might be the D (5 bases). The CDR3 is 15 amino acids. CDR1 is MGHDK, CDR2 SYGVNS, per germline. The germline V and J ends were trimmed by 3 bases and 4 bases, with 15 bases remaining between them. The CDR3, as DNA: TGTGCCAGCAGTGACCCCACCGACAGCCCCACTGAAGCTTTCTTT. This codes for CASSDPTDSPTEAFF. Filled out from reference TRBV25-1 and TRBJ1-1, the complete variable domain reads EADIYQTPRYLVIGTGKKITLECSQTMGHDKMYWYQQDPGMELHLIHYSYGVNSTEKGDLSSESTVSRIRTEHFPLTLESARPSHTSQYLCASSDPTDSPTEAFFGQGTRLTVV.

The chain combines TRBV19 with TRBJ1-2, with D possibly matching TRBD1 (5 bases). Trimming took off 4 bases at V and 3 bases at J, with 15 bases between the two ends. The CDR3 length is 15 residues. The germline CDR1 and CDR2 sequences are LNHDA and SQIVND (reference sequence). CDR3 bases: TGTGCCAGTAGTAAACTTGCTTCGGGGGACTATGGCTACACCTTC. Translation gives CASSKLASGDYGYTF.

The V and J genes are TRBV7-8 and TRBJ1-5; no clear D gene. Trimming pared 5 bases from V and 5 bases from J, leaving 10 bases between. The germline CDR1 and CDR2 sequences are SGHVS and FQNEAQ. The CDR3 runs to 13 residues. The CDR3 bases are TGTGCCAGCAGCAAGGAGCGGGATCAGCCCCAGCATTTT. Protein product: CASSKERDQPQHF.

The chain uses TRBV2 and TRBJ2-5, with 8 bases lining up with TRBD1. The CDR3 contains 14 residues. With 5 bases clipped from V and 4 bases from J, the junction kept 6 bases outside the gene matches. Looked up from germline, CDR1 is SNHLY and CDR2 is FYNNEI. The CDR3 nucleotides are TGTGCCAGCAGTCTCGGACAGGGAGGAGAGACCCAGTACTTC. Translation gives CASSLGQGGETQYF.

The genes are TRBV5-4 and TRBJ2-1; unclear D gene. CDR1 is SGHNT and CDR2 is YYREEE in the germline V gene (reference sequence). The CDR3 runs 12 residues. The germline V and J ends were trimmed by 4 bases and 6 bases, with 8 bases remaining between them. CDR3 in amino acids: CASSPSGNEQFF. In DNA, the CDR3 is TGTGCCAGCAGCCCCTCAGGCAATGAGCAGTTCTTC.

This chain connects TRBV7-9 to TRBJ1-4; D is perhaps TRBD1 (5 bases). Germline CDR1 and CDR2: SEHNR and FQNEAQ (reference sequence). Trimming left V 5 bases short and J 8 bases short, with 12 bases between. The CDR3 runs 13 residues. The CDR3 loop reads CASSRTAGEKLFF. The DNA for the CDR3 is TGTGCCAGCAGCCGAACAGCAGGGGAAAAACTGTTTTTT.

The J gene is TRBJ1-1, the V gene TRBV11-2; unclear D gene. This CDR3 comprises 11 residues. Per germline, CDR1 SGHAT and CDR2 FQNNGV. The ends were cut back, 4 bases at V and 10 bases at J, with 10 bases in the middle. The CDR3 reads CASSSTFPAFF. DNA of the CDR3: TGTGCCAGCAGCTCCACTTTTCCAGCTTTCTTT.

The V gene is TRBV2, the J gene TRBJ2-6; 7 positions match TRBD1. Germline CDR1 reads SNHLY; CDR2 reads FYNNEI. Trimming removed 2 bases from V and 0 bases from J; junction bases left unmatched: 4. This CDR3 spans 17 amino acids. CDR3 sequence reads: CASSERQGDSGANVLTF. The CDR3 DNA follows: TGTGCCAGCAGTGAACGGCAGGGGGACTCTGGGGCCAACGTCCTGACTTTC.

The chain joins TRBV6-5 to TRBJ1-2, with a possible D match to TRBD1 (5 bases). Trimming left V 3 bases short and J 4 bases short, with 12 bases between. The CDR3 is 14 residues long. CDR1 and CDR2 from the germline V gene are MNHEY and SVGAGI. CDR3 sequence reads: CASSYSRALYGYTF. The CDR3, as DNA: TGTGCCAGCAGTTATTCCAGGGCGCTCTATGGCTACACCTTC.

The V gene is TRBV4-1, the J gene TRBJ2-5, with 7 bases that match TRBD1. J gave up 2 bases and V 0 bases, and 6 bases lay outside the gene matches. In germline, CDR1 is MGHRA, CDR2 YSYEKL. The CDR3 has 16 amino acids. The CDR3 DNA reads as TGCGCCAGCAGCCAAGATCTGGGCAGGGGGCAAGAGACCCAGTACTTC. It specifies CASSQDLGRGQETQYF.

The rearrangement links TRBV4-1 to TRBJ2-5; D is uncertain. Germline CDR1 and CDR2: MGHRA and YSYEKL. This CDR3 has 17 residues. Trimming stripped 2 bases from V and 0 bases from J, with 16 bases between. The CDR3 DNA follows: TGCGCCAGCAGCCAACTAACCCCATCGGTGAACCAAGAGACCCAGTACTTC. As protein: CASSQLTPSVNQETQYF.

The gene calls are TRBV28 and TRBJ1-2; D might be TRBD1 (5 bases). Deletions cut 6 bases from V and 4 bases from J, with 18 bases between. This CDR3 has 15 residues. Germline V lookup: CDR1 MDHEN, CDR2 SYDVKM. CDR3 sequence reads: CASSSISTASYGYTF. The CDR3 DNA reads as TGTGCCAGCAGCTCTATCTCGACAGCATCCTATGGCTACACCTTC.

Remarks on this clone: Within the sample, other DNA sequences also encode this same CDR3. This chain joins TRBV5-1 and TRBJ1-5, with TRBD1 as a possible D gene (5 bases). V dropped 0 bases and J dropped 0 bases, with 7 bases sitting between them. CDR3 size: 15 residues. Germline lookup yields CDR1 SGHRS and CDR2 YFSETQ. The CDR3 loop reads CASSLAGNSNQPQHF. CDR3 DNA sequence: TGCGCCAGCAGCTTGGCAGGGAATAGCAATCAGCCCCAGCATTTT.

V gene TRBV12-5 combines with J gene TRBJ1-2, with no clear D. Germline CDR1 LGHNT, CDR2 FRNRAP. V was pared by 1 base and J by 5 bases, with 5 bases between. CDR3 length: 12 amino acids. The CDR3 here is CASGLGPYGYTF. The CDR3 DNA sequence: TGTGCTAGTGGTTTGGGTCCGTATGGCTACACCTTC.

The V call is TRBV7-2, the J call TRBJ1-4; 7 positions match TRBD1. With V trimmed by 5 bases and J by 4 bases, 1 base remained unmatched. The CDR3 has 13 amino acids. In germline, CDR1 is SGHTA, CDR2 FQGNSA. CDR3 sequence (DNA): TGTGCCAGCAGCCGGGACAGTAATGAAAAACTGTTTTTT. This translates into CASSRDSNEKLFF.

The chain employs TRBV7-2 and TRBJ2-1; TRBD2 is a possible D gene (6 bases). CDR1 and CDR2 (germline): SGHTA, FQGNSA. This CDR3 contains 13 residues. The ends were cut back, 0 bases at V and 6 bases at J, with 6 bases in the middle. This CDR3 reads CASSLASGNEQFF. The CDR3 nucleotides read TGTGCCAGCAGCTTAGCTAGCGGCAATGAGCAGTTCTTC.

The CDR3 DNA is TGTGCCAGCAGCCAGGCTGGCCGAGATACGCAGTATTTT. Amino acids: CASSQAGRDTQYF. This chain links TRBV5-5 with TRBJ2-3; D remains ambiguous. Trimming removed 4 bases from V and 5 bases from J, with 11 bases in between. Germline V gives CDR1 SGHKS, CDR2 YYEKEE (reference sequence). The CDR3 sequence is 13 residues long.

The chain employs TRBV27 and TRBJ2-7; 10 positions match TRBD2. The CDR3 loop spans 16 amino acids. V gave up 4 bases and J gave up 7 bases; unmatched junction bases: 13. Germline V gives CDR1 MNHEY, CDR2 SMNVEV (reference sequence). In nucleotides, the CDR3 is TGTGCCAGCAGTTGGACTAGCGGACTCTACGAGGGGGAGCAGTACTTC. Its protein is CASSWTSGLYEGEQYF.

CDR3 region: CASRYSGTSGLYEQYF. The DNA for the CDR3 is TGTGCCAGCCGCTACTCCGGGACTAGCGGACTATACGAGCAGTACTTC. The chain couples TRBV27 to TRBJ2-7, with 11 nucleotides matching TRBD2. The CDR3 extends over 16 amino acids. V dropped 8 bases and J dropped 4; count of bases not matched to a gene: 13. The germline CDR1 and CDR2 sequences are MNHEY and SMNVEV (reference sequence).

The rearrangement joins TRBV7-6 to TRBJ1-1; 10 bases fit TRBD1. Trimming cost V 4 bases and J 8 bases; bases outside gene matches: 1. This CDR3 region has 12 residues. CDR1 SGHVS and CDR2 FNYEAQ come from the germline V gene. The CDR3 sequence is CASSSGQGEAFF. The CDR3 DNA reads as TGTGCCAGCAGCTCGGGACAGGGGGAAGCTTTCTTT. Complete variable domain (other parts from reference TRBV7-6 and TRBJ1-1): GAGVSQSPRYKVTKRGQDVALRCDPISGHVSLYWYRQALGQGPEFLTYFNYEAQQDKSGLPNDRFSAERPEGSISTLTIQRTEQRDSAMYRCASSSGQGEAFFGQGTRLTVV.

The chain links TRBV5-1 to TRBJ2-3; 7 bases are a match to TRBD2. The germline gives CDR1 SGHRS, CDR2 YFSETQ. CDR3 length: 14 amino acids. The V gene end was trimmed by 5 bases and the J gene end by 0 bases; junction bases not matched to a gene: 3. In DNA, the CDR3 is TGCGCCAGCAGTACCGGGGGGAGCACAGATACGCAGTATTTT. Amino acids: CASSTGGSTDTQYF. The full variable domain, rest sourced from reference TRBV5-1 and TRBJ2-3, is KAGVTQTPRYLIKTRGQQVTLSCSPISGHRSVSWYQQTPGQGLQFLFEYFSETQRNKGNFPGRFSGRQFSNSRSEMNVSTLELGDSALYLCASSTGGSTDTQYFGPGTRLTVL.

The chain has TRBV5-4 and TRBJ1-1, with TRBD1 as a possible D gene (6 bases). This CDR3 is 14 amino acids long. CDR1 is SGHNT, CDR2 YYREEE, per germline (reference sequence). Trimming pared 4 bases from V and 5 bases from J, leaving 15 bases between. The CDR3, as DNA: TGTGCCAGCAGCCAGAGACAGGCTGTTACTGAAGCTTTCTTT. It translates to CASSQRQAVTEAFF.